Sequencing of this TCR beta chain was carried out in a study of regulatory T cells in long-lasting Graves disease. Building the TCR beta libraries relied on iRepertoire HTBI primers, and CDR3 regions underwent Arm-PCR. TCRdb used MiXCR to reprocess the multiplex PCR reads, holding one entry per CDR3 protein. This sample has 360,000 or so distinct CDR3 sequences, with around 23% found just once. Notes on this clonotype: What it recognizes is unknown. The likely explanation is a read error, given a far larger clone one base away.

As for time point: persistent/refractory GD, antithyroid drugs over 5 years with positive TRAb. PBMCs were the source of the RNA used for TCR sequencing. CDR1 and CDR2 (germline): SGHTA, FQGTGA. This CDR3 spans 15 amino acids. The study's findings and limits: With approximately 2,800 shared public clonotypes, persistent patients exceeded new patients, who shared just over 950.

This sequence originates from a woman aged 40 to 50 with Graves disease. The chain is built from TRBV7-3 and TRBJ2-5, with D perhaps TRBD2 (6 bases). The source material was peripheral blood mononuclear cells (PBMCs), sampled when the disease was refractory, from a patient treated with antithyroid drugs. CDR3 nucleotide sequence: TGTGCCGGCAGCGTAGCGGTCGGAGGCGGGGAGACCCAGTACTTC. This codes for CAGSVAVGGGETQYF.